Described below is a single TCR beta chain sequence and its context. Its antigen is currently unknown. The CDR3 consists of 14 residues. The junction had 6 bases not matched to a gene; V was cut back by 3 bases and J by 5 bases. Germline assignment: CDR1 SGHRS and CDR2 YFSETQ. Assay: immunoSEQ multiplex PCR; the TCRdb copy retains only in-frame clones and omits some. Altogether about 30,000 clones are present, 70% to 85% being singletons, with the ten largest covering about 2.1%. The record originates from a study of STAT5B mutations in CD4+ large granular lymphocyte leukemia. Whole-study findings and limits: CD4-sorted patient repertoires seemed more clonal than healthy CD4+ repertoires. Compared with healthy controls (2/35), patient top clones favored TRBV06 (8/27).

The sequencing input was CD4+ T cells from blood buffy coats. The chain uses TRBV5-1 and TRBJ2-3; 7 bases agree with TRBD1. The TCR comes from a human donor in good health. CDR3 coding DNA: TGCGCCAGCAGCTCACAGGGGCGCGTAGATACGCAGTATTTT. This codes for CASSSQGRVDTQYF.